This T cell receptor (beta chain) originates from a study of metastatic and nonmetastatic thyroid tumors. Study information: Peripheral blood and tumor or nodule samples from malignant and benign thyroid patients were compared. Study conclusions and caveats: Patients with malignant thyroid tumors reportedly had significantly higher TCR beta diversity than those with benign nodules, in blood and tumor.

Authors' processing steps: In papillary thyroid cancer, a distant-metastasis classifier was built using CDR3 differences across clinicopathological groups. TCRdb reanalyzed the PCR reads via MiXCR. The V and J calls follow TCRdb's processing rather than the paper's. The sample consists of about 22,000 clones, approximately 15% of them appearing once. This CDR3 region has 15 residues. V shed 4 bases and J shed 3 bases, with 10 bases lying between them. In germline, CDR1 is MNHEY, CDR2 SVGAGI. No patient received treatment before thyroid surgery. As regards this clone: Its antigen is as yet unknown.

The receptor was isolated from a female donor with papillary thyroid cancer or a benign thyroid nodule (not recorded which). Some clones in this sample may be carry-over from other donors' samples. Sample: tumor tissue. The chain combines TRBV6-5 with TRBJ1-6; D unclear. In nucleotides, the CDR3 is TGTGCCAGCAGTTCCCAGGACTACTATAATTCACCCCTCCACTTT. Translation: CASSSQDYYNSPLHF.